This TCR beta chain was sequenced during a study of T cell responses to AZD1222 COVID-19 vaccine. The study, taken as a whole, reports: Samples come after the peak T cell response, not at day 14. Spike-specific TCR breadth and depth went up after people got two AZD1222 doses.

The CDR3 totals 13 residues. V lost 5 bases, J lost 5 bases, and 2 bases stayed unmatched. Germline V CDR1 and CDR2: MNHEY, SMNVEV (reference sequence). Using immunoSEQ multiplex PCR, the repertoire was profiled, and TCRdb retains in-frame clones only, with some absent. The repertoire holds around 99,000 clones, with roughly 89% as singletons. Concerning this clone itself: Its target is not known.

The rearrangement joins TRBV27 to TRBJ1-2, with 10 bases aligning to TRBD1. The source of this sequence is an adult in good health. Here the sequenced sample was peripheral blood, taken on day 0 of AZD1222 vaccination. This CDR3 is CASSVGQGYGYTF. In DNA form, the CDR3 reads TGTGCCAGCAGTGTGGGACAGGGGTATGGCTACACCTTC.